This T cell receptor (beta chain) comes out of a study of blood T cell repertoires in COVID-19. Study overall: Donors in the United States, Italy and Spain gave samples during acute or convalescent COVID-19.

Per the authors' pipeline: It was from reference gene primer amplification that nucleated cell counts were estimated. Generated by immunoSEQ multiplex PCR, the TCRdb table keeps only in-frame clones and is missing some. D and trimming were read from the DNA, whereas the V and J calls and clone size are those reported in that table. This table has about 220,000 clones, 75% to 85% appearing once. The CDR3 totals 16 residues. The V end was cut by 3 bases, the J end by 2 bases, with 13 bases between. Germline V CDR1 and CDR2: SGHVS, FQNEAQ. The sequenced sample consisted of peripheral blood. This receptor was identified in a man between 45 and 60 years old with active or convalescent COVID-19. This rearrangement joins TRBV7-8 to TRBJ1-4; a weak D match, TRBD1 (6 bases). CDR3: CASSLHRVPTNEKLFF. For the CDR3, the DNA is TGTGCCAGCAGCTTGCACAGGGTGCCCACTAATGAAAAACTGTTTTTT.